This T cell receptor (beta chain) was documented in a study of blood T cell repertoires in COVID-19. Data came from immunoSEQ multiplex PCR; TCRdb stores just in-frame clones and leaves some out. The sample lists tens of thousands of clones; over 75% were seen once. The origin of this receptor is a man aged 45-65 years with active COVID-19. Input material: peripheral blood.

CDR3 sequence (DNA): TGCGCCAGCAGCCTCGGGGACAGGCGGGATAAAGAGACCCAGTACTTC. Translating it yields CASSLGDRRDKETQYF. The chain links TRBV5-1 to TRBJ2-5; the match to TRBD1 covers 8 bases. The CDR3 totals 16 residues. The V segment lost 4 bases and the J segment 3 bases; nucleotides outside the gene matches: 11. Germline CDR1 reads SGHRS; CDR2 reads YFSETQ.